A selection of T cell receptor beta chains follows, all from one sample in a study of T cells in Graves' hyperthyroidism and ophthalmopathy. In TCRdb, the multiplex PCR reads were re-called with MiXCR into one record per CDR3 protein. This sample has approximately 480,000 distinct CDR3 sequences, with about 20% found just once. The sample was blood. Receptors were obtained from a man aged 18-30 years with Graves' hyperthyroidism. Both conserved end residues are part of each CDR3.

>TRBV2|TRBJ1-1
CASSVPGMSTEAFF
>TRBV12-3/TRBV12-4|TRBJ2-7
CASSPTVRDEQYF
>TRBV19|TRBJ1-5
CASSRTTGVQPQQF
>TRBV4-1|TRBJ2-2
CASSQDRLPGRELFF
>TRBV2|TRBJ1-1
CASKGEGEAFF
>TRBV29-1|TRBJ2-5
CSCEGGRQETQYF
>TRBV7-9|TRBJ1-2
CASSLTGQGVRGYTF
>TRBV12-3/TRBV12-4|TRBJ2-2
CASTWDTGELFF
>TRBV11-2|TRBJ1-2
CASSGYFTKDGDNYGYTF
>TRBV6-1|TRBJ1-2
CASSPIQGTSYTF
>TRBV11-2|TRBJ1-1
CASSLFPGGSGDTEAFF
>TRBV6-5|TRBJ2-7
CASSSLEDYLTYEQYF
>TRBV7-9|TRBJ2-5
CASSLSSASYQETQYF
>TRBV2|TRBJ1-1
CASATAVSRDTEAFF
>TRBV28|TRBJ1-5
CASSIRGFSNQPQHF
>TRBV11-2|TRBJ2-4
CASSPPGGSKNIQYF
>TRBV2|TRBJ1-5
CASSVEGDSNQAQHF
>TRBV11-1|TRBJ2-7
CASSLRSGGPLTYGQYF
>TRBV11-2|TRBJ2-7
CASSLAGQEQYF
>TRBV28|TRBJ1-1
CASSLDRTDTEAFF
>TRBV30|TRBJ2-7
CACRRGQGLGEQYF
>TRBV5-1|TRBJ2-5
CASSLGDHSSETQYF
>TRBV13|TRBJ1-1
CASSSQGQGGNTEAFF